The 22 T cell receptor beta chains given below trace back to one sample, sequenced in a study of cytomegalovirus exposure and HLA in healthy donors. The PCR was carried out with 60 Vbeta primers and 13 Jbeta primers. This table comes from immunoSEQ multiplex PCR, and its TCRdb copy is limited to in-frame clones, with some not included. The sample carries about 140,000 clones, roughly four fifths recorded once. The sequencing sample was made of PBMCs. These receptors were collected from a man aged 35-49 years in good health and CMV-seropositive.

The rearrangement joins TRBV19 to TRBJ2-2; TRBD2 is a possible D gene (6 bases). Germline CDR1 and CDR2: LNHDA and SQIVND (reference sequence). The CDR3 loop spans 15 amino acids. Trimming took 8 bases from V and 4 from J, leaving 17 bases between them. For the CDR3, the DNA is TGTGCCAGTTTTGGGGGACGGGGGAGCACCGGGGAGCTGTTTTTT. It encodes CASFGGRGSTGELFF.

This chain joins TRBV4-1 and TRBJ2-7; 9 positions match TRBD1. Germline trimming cut 3 bases from V and 3 bases from J; bases unmatched to any gene: 6. The CDR3 consists of 15 residues. CDR1 is MGHRA, CDR2 YSYEKL, per germline. DNA of the CDR3: TGCGCCAGCAGCCACCCGGGACAGGGCCTCTACGAGCAGTACTTC. Encoded protein: CASSHPGQGLYEQYF.

CDR3: CAISGQGEQYF. The CDR3 region has the DNA TGTGCCATCAGTGGGCAGGGCGAGCAGTACTTC. The V and J genes are TRBV10-3 and TRBJ2-7; TRBD1 is a possible D gene (5 bases). Germline V gene sequence: CDR1 ENHRY, CDR2 SYGVKD. The V gene lost 4 bases and the J gene lost 6 bases, with 7 bases spanning the gap. The CDR3 has 11 residues.

This chain links TRBV29-1 with TRBJ1-2, with TRBD1 matching 11 bases. Germline V gene lookup returns CDR1 SQVTM and CDR2 ANQGSEA. The CDR3 is 14 amino acids. Trimming removed 3 bases from V and 2 bases from J; junction bases left unmatched: 2. CDR3 amino acids: CSVDGDRGNYGYTF. In nucleotides, the CDR3 is TGCAGCGTTGACGGGGACAGGGGGAACTATGGCTACACCTTC.

This clone was recorded only once. V gene TRBV10-3 combines with J gene TRBJ2-5; 10 positions agree with TRBD1. CDR1 and CDR2 from the germline V gene are ENHRY and SYGVKD. CDR3 length: 14 residues. The V gene end was trimmed by 6 bases and the J gene end by 3 bases; junction bases not matched to a gene: 4. In DNA, the CDR3 is TGTGCCATCAGGAGGGGGACAGGGGAAGAGACCCAGTACTTC. Its translation: CAIRRGTGEETQYF.

A remark on this clone: This CDR3 is also generated by other DNA sequences in the sample. The rearrangement links TRBV7-6 to TRBJ1-5, with 12 bases lining up with TRBD1. CDR3 length equals 16 residues. The germline gives CDR1 SGHVS, CDR2 FNYEAQ. Trimming cost V 3 bases and J 4 bases; bases outside gene matches: 4. The CDR3 bases are TGTGCCAGCAGCTTGGGGACAGGGGGCGGTAATCAGCCCCAGCATTTT. This codes for CASSLGTGGGNQPQHF.

This clone was observed a handful of times. The chain links TRBV5-1 to TRBJ1-4; 7 nucleotides agree with TRBD1. The CDR3 loop spans 17 amino acids. CDR1 and CDR2 from the germline V gene are SGHRS and YFSETQ. Trimming took 4 bases from V and 8 from J; bases not matched to a gene: 17. The CDR3 sequence: CASSPGGPQGTAEKLFF. The DNA of the CDR3 is TGCGCCAGCAGCCCGGGGGGGCCACAGGGGACGGCAGAAAAACTGTTTTTT.

The genes are TRBV5-1 and TRBJ2-7; possible D gene TRBD1, 5 bases. Germline CDR1 and CDR2: SGHRS and YFSETQ. V was cut by 3 bases and J by 3 bases, with 10 bases left in between. This CDR3 comprises 13 residues. Written as DNA, the CDR3 is TGCGCCAGCAGCTCTGACAGTATCTACGAGCAGTACTTC. It is translated as CASSSDSIYEQYF.

The chain recombines TRBV10-3 with TRBJ2-1; 9 bases map to TRBD1. The V gene's germline CDR1 is ENHRY and CDR2 SYGVKD. This CDR3 spans 14 amino acids. V trimming: 7 bases; J trimming: 4 bases; junction bases outside the gene matches: 5. The CDR3 sequence is CAIKRDRAYNEQFF. CDR3 DNA sequence: TGTGCCATCAAACGGGACAGGGCTTACAATGAGCAGTTCTTC.

J is TRBJ2-2 and V is TRBV5-6, with 11 positions matching TRBD2. V gave up 1 base and J gave up 5 bases; unmatched junction bases: 13. Germline values: CDR1 SGHDT, CDR2 YYEEEE. The CDR3 sequence is 19 residues long. CDR3 loop: CASSLIASGGPRGTGELFF. CDR3 nucleotide sequence: TGTGCCAGCAGCTTGATCGCTAGCGGGGGGCCCCGAGGGACCGGGGAGCTGTTTTTT.

V gene TRBV6-5 combines with J gene TRBJ2-1, with D possibly TRBD2 on 5 matching bases. Looked up from germline, CDR1 is MNHEY and CDR2 is SVGAGI. The CDR3 covers 14 residues. V was shortened by 0 bases and J by 4 bases, with 7 bases between the two germline ends. Here the CDR3 reads CASSYSRVYNEQFF. The CDR3, as DNA: TGTGCCAGCAGTTACTCGAGGGTGTACAATGAGCAGTTCTTC.

The chain couples TRBV30 to TRBJ2-7; 9 bases line up with TRBD2. In germline, CDR1 is GTSNPN, CDR2 SVGIG (reference sequence). This CDR3 has 15 amino acids. Germline trimming cut 3 bases from V and 5 bases from J; bases unmatched to any gene: 11. The CDR3 DNA reads TGTGCCTGGAGGGGAAGGCCTAGCGGGACCAACGAGCAGTACTTC. Translation: CAWRGRPSGTNEQYF.

This clone was recorded a few times. The chain carries TRBV12-5 and TRBJ1-2, with 9 bases identical to TRBD1. The CDR3 sequence is 16 residues long. Trimming cost V 1 base and J 5 bases; bases outside gene matches: 8. Germline assignment: CDR1 LGHNT and CDR2 FRNRAP. The CDR3 protein is CASGLAVAGTGYGYTF. Here the CDR3 DNA reads TGTGCTAGTGGTTTGGCAGTTGCCGGGACAGGGTATGGCTACACCTTC.

The V gene is TRBV12-5, the J gene TRBJ1-1; 7 bases align to TRBD1. The CDR3 runs to 15 residues. Looked up from germline, CDR1 is LGHNT and CDR2 is FRNRAP. After removal of 2 bases from V and 4 bases from J, the junction contained 7 bases not matched to a gene. For the CDR3, the DNA is TGTGCTAGTGGTTTGACAGGGGCTCGGAGCACTGAAGCTTTCTTT. It translates to CASGLTGARSTEAFF.

The chain couples TRBV6-1 to TRBJ1-6; D unresolved. The CDR3 is 15 amino acids. Germline V CDR1 and CDR2: MNHNS, SASEGT. The ends were cut back, 9 bases at V and 3 bases at J, with 15 bases in the middle. CDR3 sequence reads: CASDATFLYNSPLHF. The CDR3 DNA reads as TGTGCCAGTGACGCGACATTCCTCTATAATTCACCCCTCCACTTT.

The rearrangement uses TRBV15 and TRBJ2-2; 7 bases align to TRBD2. The V gene's germline CDR1 is LNHNV and CDR2 YYDKDF (reference sequence). There are 15 residues in the CDR3. Trimming cost V 1 base and J 6 bases; bases outside gene matches: 5. The CDR3 nucleotides are TGTGCCACCAGCAGAGTGGCGGGAGTGGCCGGGGAGCTGTTTTTT. As protein: CATSRVAGVAGELFF.

V gene TRBV27 combines with J gene TRBJ2-5, with D possibly TRBD2 on 6 matching bases. The CDR3 has 13 amino acids. Germline CDR1 is MNHEY and CDR2 is SMNVEV (reference sequence). Trimming removed 2 bases from V and 5 bases from J, with 9 bases in between. CDR3 in DNA: TGTGCCAGCAGTTTACGGGAGTGGGAGACCCAGTACTTC. This codes for CASSLREWETQYF.

V usage is TRBV9 and J usage is TRBJ2-1, with TRBD2 matching over 10 bases. This CDR3 has 16 amino acids. J lost 0 bases, V lost 3 bases, and 3 bases had no gene match. Germline V CDR1 and CDR2: SGDLS, YYNGEE. CDR3 residues: CASSGLAGDSYNEQFF. In nucleotides, the CDR3 is TGTGCCAGCAGCGGCCTAGCGGGAGACTCCTACAATGAGCAGTTCTTC.

The V call is TRBV6-6, the J call TRBJ1-1; D is ambiguous. Per the germline V gene, CDR1 is MNHNY and CDR2 is SVGAGI (reference sequence). The CDR3 has 14 residues. Trimming left V 7 bases short and J 1 base short, with 13 bases between. The CDR3, as DNA: TGTGCCAGCACCCAGCGGGCGGAGAACACTGAAGCTTTCTTT. Amino acids: CASTQRAENTEAFF.

The chain joins TRBV5-1 to TRBJ2-7, with a possible D match to TRBD2 (6 bases). The CDR3 covers 14 residues. Germline V gene lookup returns CDR1 SGHRS and CDR2 YFSETQ. Trimming shortened V by 5 bases and J by 2 bases, and 14 bases separated the two germline ends. CDR3 bases: TGCGCCAGCAGTCGGGACGCGGGGACCTACGAGCAGTACTTC. Protein: CASSRDAGTYEQYF.

This clone was found a few times. This chain connects TRBV27 to TRBJ2-3; possible D gene TRBD2, 6 bases. The CDR3 is made up of 13 amino acids. Trimming stripped 5 bases from V and 4 bases from J, with 10 bases between. Per germline, CDR1 MNHEY and CDR2 SMNVEV (reference sequence). The CDR3 region is CASSPRLADTQYF. In nucleotides, the CDR3 is TGTGCCAGCAGTCCAAGACTAGCAGATACGCAGTATTTT.

V gene TRBV27 combines with J gene TRBJ2-1; no reliable D call. This CDR3 is 12 amino acids long. Germline V gene data show CDR1 as MNHEY and CDR2 as SMNVEV (reference sequence). Trimming removed 1 base from V and 9 bases from J, with 7 bases in between. The CDR3 protein is CASSLFPGEQFF. CDR3 bases: TGTGCCAGCAGTTTATTTCCGGGTGAGCAGTTCTTC.